This paragraph reports one TCR beta chain. Its recognized antigen is unknown. Base-call qualities are not available, and no considerably larger clone is one nucleotide away. This entry comes from a study of response to subunit inactivated influenza vaccine (dated by TCRdb to between 2017 and 2018). Some background on the complete study: The study used deep quantitative T cell receptor repertoire profiling to track responses to a trivalent subunit inactivated influenza vaccine.

Reading from cysteine to phenylalanine, the CDR3 counts 14 amino acids. The read is trimmed to its CDR3 DNA, 42 bases read in frame from base 1. The V end loses 5 bases and the J end loses 1 base, and a stretch of 10 bases separates them. The investigation overall reported the following: The authors proposed that each seasonal influenza vaccination may bring in only a limited number of new T cells.

Library preparation used RT-PCR. The sequencing machine was an Illumina HiSeq 2500. TCRdb passed the public sequencing reads through fastp at Q25 and MiXCR, retaining productive beta sequences. Under each unique CDR3 protein, matching rows form one entry showing the most common genes and DNA. The sample yields some 500,000 distinct CDR3 sequences; more than 15% were counted once. The ten largest account for about 3% of the sample. The sequence was obtained from a man aged 45-69 years who received an inactivated influenza vaccine. Donor details come from another sample of the same person, matched by shared clones. Recombination linked TRBV12-3 or TRBV12-4 to TRBJ2-3; no D gene is confidently identified. Here the sequenced sample was CD4+ T cells sorted from PBMCs, taken around 2 years after vaccination. The bases read TGTGCCAGCAGTGAGCTGCAGGGCACAGATACGCAGTATTTT. The translation is CASSELQGTDTQYF.